A single sample gave rise to the 4 T cell receptor beta chains below, sequenced in a study of blood T cell repertoires in COVID-19. Only in-frame clones appear in the TCRdb table, and some are missing; sequencing was by immunoSEQ multiplex PCR. Altogether 150,000 or so clones are present, about 80% being singletons, with the ten largest covering 1.6%. Sequencing input: peripheral blood. These receptors were obtained from a human donor in a cohort sampled during active COVID-19.

The V and J genes are TRBV11-2 and TRBJ2-3, with 10 nucleotides matching TRBD2. Germline CDR1 and CDR2: SGHAT and FQNNGV. V lost 6 bases, J lost 0 bases, and 15 bases stayed unmatched. The CDR3 has 19 residues. CDR3 nucleotides: TGTGCCAGCAGACTAGGACTGGTAGCGGGAGGACTTAGCACAGATACGCAGTATTTT. This sequence encodes CASRLGLVAGGLSTDTQYF.

This clone came up a few times. This chain links TRBV28 with TRBJ1-2; D is possibly TRBD1 (6 bases). In germline, CDR1 is MDHEN, CDR2 SYDVKM. There are 12 residues in the CDR3. The V and J ends lost 5 bases and 5 bases respectively, with 9 bases between them. CDR3 residues: CASSVTGYGYTF. The CDR3 bases are TGTGCCAGCAGTGTTACAGGGTATGGCTACACCTTC.

This sequence joins TRBV25-1 and TRBJ1-1; D gene uncertain. The CDR3 covers 17 residues. V shed 3 bases and J shed 5 bases, with 22 bases lying between them. Germline V gives CDR1 MGHDK, CDR2 SYGVNS. CDR3 in DNA: TGTGCCAGCAGTGATGGAGGTTCAGTGAGGGTGGGGACTGAAGCTTTCTTT. It specifies CASSDGGSVRVGTEAFF.

The V and J genes are TRBV4-1 and TRBJ1-5; D may be TRBD1 (5 bases). The CDR3 loop spans 16 amino acids. The germline CDR1 and CDR2 sequences are MGHRA and YSYEKL. Trimming stripped 4 bases from V and 7 bases from J, with 20 bases between. CDR3 protein: CASSPSLGRAAQPQHF. The CDR3 region has the DNA TGCGCCAGCAGCCCGAGTTTAGGCAGGGCAGCCCAGCCCCAGCATTTT.